The 18 T cell receptor beta chains below were found in one sample sequenced in a study of blood T cell repertoires in COVID-19 (dated by TCRdb to about 2020). Library preparation was by the immunoSEQ multiplex PCR assay. The table comes from immuneACCESS by way of TCRdb, which keeps in-frame sequences with V and J called. Part of the clones is missing from these tables; in studies checked, under half for an unresolved V gene and the rest for unknown reasons. The table for this sample lists approximately 260,000 clones; about 90% of them were counted only once. In total, the top ten clones hold nearly 6.5% of the sample. The sequencing sample was made of PBMCs or T cells enriched from blood (not recorded which). These TCRs come from a woman aged 25 to 39 with acute COVID-19.

J is TRBJ1-1 and V is TRBV28; D is uncertain. V was shortened by 1 base and J by 5 bases, with 5 bases between the two germline ends. Germline CDR1 and CDR2: MDHEN and SYDVKM. The CDR3 covers 12 residues. CDR3 sequence (DNA): TGTGCCAGCAGTTTATTATTTACTGAAGCTTTCTTT. Its translation is CASSLLFTEAFF.

The genes are TRBV12-5 and TRBJ2-1; perhaps TRBD2 as D (6 bases). The CDR3 has 10 residues. Germline V gene data show CDR1 as LGHNT and CDR2 as FRNRAP. V gave up 10 bases and J gave up 9 bases, with 10 bases separating them. This CDR3 reads CATPGGEQFF. The CDR3 nucleotides read TGTGCTACCCCCGGGGGTGAGCAGTTCTTC.

The chain has TRBV2 and TRBJ1-2, with 7 bases lining up with TRBD1. J gave up 7 bases and V 7 bases, and 18 bases lay outside the gene matches. Looked up from germline, CDR1 is SNHLY and CDR2 is FYNNEI. CDR3 length equals 16 residues. The DNA of the CDR3 is TGTGCCAGCACCAAGGCCCCCACTGAGACAGGGTTTGGCTACACCTTC. Protein: CASTKAPTETGFGYTF.

This clone was seen a few times. V gene TRBV19 combines with J gene TRBJ1-6; weak D call: TRBD1 (5 bases). From germline, CDR1 is LNHDA and CDR2 SQIVND (reference sequence). CDR3 length equals 13 residues. Deletions cut 6 bases from V and 10 bases from J, with 13 bases between. The CDR3 here is CASRPAGESPLHF. CDR3 DNA: TGTGCCAGTAGGCCCGCGGGGGAATCACCCCTCCACTTT.

The chain joins TRBV28 to TRBJ2-2; D may be TRBD2 (6 bases). The CDR3 loop spans 13 amino acids. The germline V and J ends were trimmed by 6 bases and 5 bases, with 10 bases remaining between them. Germline CDR1 and CDR2: MDHEN and SYDVKM. Here the CDR3 DNA reads TGTGCCAGCAGCGGGACTCAGACCGGGGAGCTGTTTTTT. This sequence encodes CASSGTQTGELFF.

The V gene is TRBV9, the J gene TRBJ2-3, with D possibly being TRBD2 (5 bases). The CDR3 spans 16 residues. CDR1 SGDLS and CDR2 YYNGEE come from the germline V gene. V was shortened by 1 base and J by 2 bases, with 14 bases between the two germline ends. CDR3 nucleotide sequence: TGTGCCAGCAGCGTAATTAGTGGGAGTAACACAGATACGCAGTATTTT. Translated: CASSVISGSNTDTQYF.

V usage is TRBV6-2 or TRBV6-3 and J usage is TRBJ1-5; the D gene is possibly TRBD1 (6 bases). This CDR3 is 15 amino acids long. Per germline, CDR1 MNHEY and CDR2 SVGEGT. Trimming took off 6 bases at V and 2 bases at J, with 14 bases between the two ends. In DNA, the CDR3 is TGTGCCAGCAGCCCTTCAGGGGCCGGCAATCAGCCCCAGCATTTT. Translated, it gives CASSPSGAGNQPQHF.

The gene calls are TRBV28 and TRBJ1-5; TRBD1 agrees at 7 bases. Germline V gene lookup returns CDR1 MDHEN and CDR2 SYDVKM. V lost 5 bases and J lost 5; bases outside the gene matches: 3. This CDR3 has 13 amino acids. DNA of the CDR3: TGTGCCAGCAGTAGGACAGGCTATCAGCCCCAGCATTTT. Protein: CASSRTGYQPQHF.

This clone turned up a few times. This chain uses TRBV5-1 with TRBJ1-1; 7 nucleotides align to TRBD1. Germline CDR1 SGHRS, CDR2 YFSETQ. Trimming removed 0 bases from V and 0 bases from J; junction bases left unmatched: 8. This CDR3 comprises 17 residues. The CDR3 DNA reads TGCGCCAGCAGCTTGGTCGGGGACAGTTTGGTGAACACTGAAGCTTTCTTT. It translates to CASSLVGDSLVNTEAFF.

This chain links TRBV7-9 with TRBJ2-2, with TRBD1 identical over 7 bases. J was trimmed by 6 bases and V by 5 bases; bases with no gene match: 6. The CDR3 is 14 residues long. The germline CDR1 and CDR2 sequences are SEHNR and FQNEAQ (reference sequence). Here the CDR3 reads CASSMDRYPGELFF. The CDR3 nucleotides are TGTGCCAGCAGCATGGACAGGTATCCCGGGGAGCTGTTTTTT.

The CDR3 DNA follows: TGTGCCACCGGGACAGGGGGCCCGTATAGCAATCAGCCCCAGCATTTT. Translation: CATGTGGPYSNQPQHF. The chain has TRBV27 and TRBJ1-5; 12 bases match TRBD1. V shed 10 bases, J shed 0 bases, and the junction held 7 bases outside the gene matches. The CDR3 is 16 amino acids. Germline V CDR1 and CDR2: MNHEY, SMNVEV (reference sequence).

The chain links TRBV5-1 to TRBJ2-5; 8 bases fit TRBD2. Trimming took 2 bases from V and 4 from J; bases not matched to a gene: 10. Per the germline V gene, CDR1 is SGHRS and CDR2 is YFSETQ. This CDR3 region has 16 residues. Here the CDR3 DNA reads TGCGCCAGCAGCTTAAGCGGGGGTGGTTCATTAGAGACCCAGTACTTC. This translates into CASSLSGGGSLETQYF.

The gene calls are TRBV9 and TRBJ1-6; 8 nucleotides match TRBD1. From germline, CDR1 is SGDLS and CDR2 YYNGEE. V lost 3 bases and J lost 10; bases outside the gene matches: 3. The CDR3 is 13 amino acids. In DNA, the CDR3 is TGTGCCAGCAGCGGGGACAGGCAATCACCCCTCCACTTT. Translation gives CASSGDRQSPLHF.

The chain recombines TRBV5-5 with TRBJ2-3; no clear D. V shed 3 bases and J shed 1 base, with 12 bases lying between them. CDR1 and CDR2 from the germline V gene are SGHKS and YYEKEE (reference sequence). The CDR3 totals 15 residues. The CDR3 nucleotides are TGTGCCAGCAGCTCCACAGCATATCGCACAGATACGCAGTATTTT. It yields the protein CASSSTAYRTDTQYF.

This clone was observed a handful of times. V gene TRBV14 combines with J gene TRBJ1-2; no firm D call. There are 14 residues in the CDR3. Trimming cost V 1 base and J 4 bases, with 10 bases left between them. The V gene's germline CDR1 is SGHDN and CDR2 FVKESK. The CDR3 here is CASSQVSHTYGYTF. The DNA for the CDR3 is TGTGCCAGCAGCCAAGTTAGCCATACCTATGGCTACACCTTC.

The chain is built from TRBV5-4 and TRBJ2-7; 7 bases are a match to TRBD2. CDR1 and CDR2 (germline): SGHNT, YYREEE (reference sequence). The CDR3 contains 16 residues. V gave up 0 bases and J gave up 6 bases; unmatched junction bases: 12. CDR3 in amino acids: CASSLEGTIFSGEQYF. The CDR3 DNA sequence: TGTGCCAGCAGCTTGGAAGGGACTATTTTCAGTGGCGAGCAGTACTTC.

The chain couples TRBV11-2 to TRBJ2-7, with a weak D call TRBD1 (5 bases). Deletions cut 2 bases from V and 3 bases from J, with 8 bases between. From germline, CDR1 is SGHAT and CDR2 FQNNGV. The CDR3 has 13 residues. The CDR3 region is CASSLQGYYEQYF. The CDR3 region has the DNA TGTGCCAGCAGCTTACAGGGTTACTACGAGCAGTACTTC.

This chain connects TRBV9 to TRBJ1-1; 7 nucleotides line up with TRBD1. The V gene's germline CDR1 is SGDLS and CDR2 YYNGEE. J was trimmed by 7 bases and V by 7 bases; bases with no gene match: 7. This CDR3 region has 12 residues. The DNA of the CDR3 is TGTGCCAGCGGGGCACAGGGGAATGAAGCTTTCTTT. Its translation: CASGAQGNEAFF.